This T cell receptor beta chain was documented in a study of cytomegalovirus exposure and HLA in healthy donors. The CDR3 has 16 amino acids. Germline CDR1 reads SGHTA; CDR2 reads FQGNSA. The J segment lost 9 bases and the V segment lost 5 bases, leaving 17 bases of the junction unmatched. Amplification used 60 Vbeta primers and 13 Jbeta primers. The table came from immunoSEQ multiplex PCR; TCRdb's copy has only in-frame clones and leaves some out. The table includes approximately 200,000 clones, almost 85% detected once. The sequencing input was PBMCs. This clonotype originated in a boy aged 5-17 years in good health and CMV-seronegative. The J gene is TRBJ2-5, the V gene TRBV7-2; 8 positions match TRBD2. Here the CDR3 DNA reads TGTGCCAGCAGCAACCAGGCGGGGGGCCCTAGCGGAGCCCAGTACTTC. Protein: CASSNQAGGPSGAQYF.